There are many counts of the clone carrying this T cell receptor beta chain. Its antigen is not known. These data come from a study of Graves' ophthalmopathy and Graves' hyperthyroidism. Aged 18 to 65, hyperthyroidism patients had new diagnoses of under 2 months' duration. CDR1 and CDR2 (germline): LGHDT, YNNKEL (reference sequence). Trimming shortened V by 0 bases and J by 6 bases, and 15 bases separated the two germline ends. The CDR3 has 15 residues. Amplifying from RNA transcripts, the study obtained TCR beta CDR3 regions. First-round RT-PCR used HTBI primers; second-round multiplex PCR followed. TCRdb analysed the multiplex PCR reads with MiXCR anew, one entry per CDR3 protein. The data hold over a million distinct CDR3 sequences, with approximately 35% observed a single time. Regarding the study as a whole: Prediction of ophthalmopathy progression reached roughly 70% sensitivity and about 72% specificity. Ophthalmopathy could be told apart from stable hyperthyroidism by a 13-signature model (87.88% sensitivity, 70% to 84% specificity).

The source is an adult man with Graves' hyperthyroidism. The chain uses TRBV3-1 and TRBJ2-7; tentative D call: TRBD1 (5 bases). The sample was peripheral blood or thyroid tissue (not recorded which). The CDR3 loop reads CASSQDQGFWGEQYF. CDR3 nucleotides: TGTGCCAGCAGCCAAGATCAGGGTTTTTGGGGCGAGCAGTACTTC.